This passage covers 19 T cell receptor beta chains from one sample sequenced in a study of identical twins. TCRdb processed the 5' RACE reads anew with MiXCR; each CDR3 protein has one entry. The repertoire consists of 500,000 to 550,000 distinct CDR3 sequences, with less than 25% occurring once and the leading ten covering 0.91%. These data were likewise used in another study, on T cells expressing NK-cell markers.

Sequencing was done on a sample of CD4+ T cells sorted from blood. These receptor sequences come from a woman in her late teens or twenties in good health.

In this sample, this clonotype turned up a few times. This chain uses TRBV12-3 or TRBV12-4 with TRBJ2-6; TRBD1 or TRBD2 may be the D gene (5 bases each). This CDR3 has 17 amino acids. V was clipped by 5 bases and J by 0 bases, with 14 bases between them. As DNA, the CDR3 is TGTGCCAGCAGTGTCTCGGGACGGATCTCTGGGGCCAACGTCCTGACTTTC. This codes for CASSVSGRISGANVLTF.

The rearrangement links TRBV3-1 to TRBJ2-3, with TRBD1 as a possible D gene (6 bases). V was trimmed by 4 bases and J by 4 bases, leaving 18 bases between them. The CDR3 is 16 amino acids. The germline gives CDR1 LGHDT, CDR2 YNNKEL (reference sequence). Here the CDR3 reads CASSPSPGDEADTQYF. The CDR3 DNA reads TGTGCCAGCAGCCCATCGCCAGGGGATGAGGCAGATACGCAGTATTTT.

This clonotype has just a few counts. The chain couples TRBV20-1 to TRBJ1-4, with no clear D. V was pared by 0 bases and J by 5 bases, with 13 bases between. The CDR3 loop spans 15 amino acids. Germline values: CDR1 DFQATT, CDR2 SNEGSKA (reference sequence). The CDR3, as DNA: TGCAGTGCTAGAGACAGTAGGTTAGGGAATGAAAAACTGTTTTTT. Amino acids: CSARDSRLGNEKLFF.

In this sample, this clonotype turned up a few times. V gene TRBV10-3 combines with J gene TRBJ2-7; D is undetermined. V lost 3 bases, J lost 5 bases, and 8 bases lay in between. The germline V gene encodes CDR1 ENHRY and CDR2 SYGVKD. The CDR3 totals 12 residues. The chain's CDR3 is CAISEGKDEQYF. The CDR3, as DNA: TGTGCCATCAGTGAAGGTAAGGACGAGCAGTACTTC.

V usage is TRBV18 and J usage is TRBJ1-1; D is perhaps TRBD1 (5 bases). The germline CDR1 and CDR2 sequences are KGHSH and LQKENI. The V and J ends lost 2 bases and 3 bases respectively, with 10 bases between them. The CDR3 sequence is 14 residues long. CDR3 region: CASSPSSGDTEAFF. The CDR3 DNA is TGTGCCAGCTCACCATCATCGGGGGACACTGAAGCTTTCTTT.

The genes are TRBV30 and TRBJ2-2; 7 bases match TRBD1. V lost 5 bases and J lost 7; bases outside the gene matches: 1. The CDR3 consists of 11 residues. CDR1 and CDR2 from the germline V gene are GTSNPN and SVGIG (reference sequence). This chain's CDR3 is CAWHRGGELFF. Here the CDR3 DNA reads TGTGCCTGGCACAGGGGCGGGGAGCTGTTTTTT.

The sample holds a few counts of this clonotype. The chain links TRBV12-3 or TRBV12-4 to TRBJ1-5; D is undetermined. This CDR3 has 14 residues. V lost 2 bases, J lost 3 bases, and 8 bases lay in between. CDR3 in DNA: TGTGCCAGCAGTTTACTCGGAGACAATCAGCCCCAGCATTTT. It translates to CASSLLGDNQPQHF.

This chain joins TRBV24-1 and TRBJ2-1; D may be TRBD1 (6 bases). CDR1 and CDR2 from the germline V gene are KGHDR and SFDVKD. There are 17 residues in the CDR3. V was clipped by 9 bases and J by 7 bases, with 27 bases between them. The CDR3 DNA reads TGTGCCACCTCTCACCCATCGACAGGAACGAGGGTTAATGAGCAGTTCTTC. Its translation is CATSHPSTGTRVNEQFF.

This clonotype was detected only a few times. The chain employs TRBV5-1 and TRBJ2-1, with D unresolved. V lost 5 bases and J 8 bases, leaving 26 bases between the germline ends. Looked up from germline, CDR1 is SGHRS and CDR2 is YFSETQ. CDR3 length: 17 residues. CDR3 sequence: CASSLKIFPQNIDEQFF. In DNA, the CDR3 is TGCGCCAGCAGTTTGAAAATCTTTCCCCAAAATATCGATGAGCAGTTCTTC.

The genes are TRBV7-9 and TRBJ2-2; 11 nucleotides align to TRBD1. From germline, CDR1 is SEHNR and CDR2 FQNEAQ (reference sequence). The CDR3 has 14 amino acids. After removal of 4 bases from V and 10 bases from J, the junction contained 5 bases not matched to a gene. The CDR3 coding sequence is TGTGCCAGCAGCTCCGGACAGGGGGCTAAGGAGCTGTTTTTT. It codes for CASSSGQGAKELFF.

In this sample, this clonotype turned up a few times. V and J are TRBV29-1 and TRBJ2-3; 8 nucleotides align to TRBD2. The V gene end was trimmed by 6 bases and the J gene end by 1 base; junction bases not matched to a gene: 6. The CDR3 consists of 14 residues. Germline CDR1 SQVTM, CDR2 ANQGSEA. The DNA of the CDR3 is TGCAGCGTCGATACTAGCGGACGCACAGATACGCAGTATTTT. It encodes CSVDTSGRTDTQYF.

The chain employs TRBV5-1 and TRBJ1-1; D call uncertain. Per the germline V gene, CDR1 is SGHRS and CDR2 is YFSETQ. Trimming took off 1 base at V and 0 bases at J, with 10 bases between the two ends. CDR3 length: 15 residues. Here the CDR3 DNA reads TGCGCCAGCAGCTTGCGGGGAGCGATGAACACTGAAGCTTTCTTT. Encoded protein: CASSLRGAMNTEAFF. Combining the CDR3 with reference TRBV5-1 and TRBJ1-1 gives the whole variable domain KAGVTQTPRYLIKTRGQQVTLSCSPISGHRSVSWYQQTPGQGLQFLFEYFSETQRNKGNFPGRFSGRQFSNSRSEMNVSTLELGDSALYLCASSLRGAMNTEAFFGQGTRLTVV.

The chain carries TRBV27 and TRBJ2-1; TRBD2 might be the D (5 bases). Germline V CDR1 and CDR2: MNHEY, SMNVEV (reference sequence). The V end lost 2 bases, the J end lost 3 bases, and 8 bases lay between the germline ends. The CDR3 has 14 residues. The CDR3 DNA sequence: TGTGCCAGCAGTTTAAAAGCGGTCTACAATGAGCAGTTCTTC. It is translated as CASSLKAVYNEQFF.

This clonotype was counted only a few times. V is TRBV5-1 and J is TRBJ1-1; TRBD1 aligns across 9 bases. The germline gives CDR1 SGHRS, CDR2 YFSETQ. The trim removed 3 bases at V and 0 bases at J, leaving 3 bases unmatched. CDR3 length: 15 amino acids. The CDR3 DNA reads as TGCGCCAGCAGCTGGGGGACAGGGCTGAACACTGAAGCTTTCTTT. Translated: CASSWGTGLNTEAFF.

The V and J genes are TRBV20-1 and TRBJ2-2; the D is unclear. Germline V gene sequence: CDR1 DFQATT, CDR2 SNEGSKA (reference sequence). V gave up 3 bases and J gave up 0 bases, with 14 bases separating them. This CDR3 is 16 amino acids long. The CDR3 nucleotides read TGCAGTGCTAGTTCCGCCAGACGAACGAACACCGGGGAGCTGTTTTTT. Its translation is CSASSARRTNTGELFF.

This clonotype has more than one count but fewer than ten. The genes are TRBV11-3 and TRBJ1-5; no definite D call. Germline CDR1 is SGHNT and CDR2 is YENEEA. The CDR3 is 12 amino acids. With 11 bases removed from V and 2 bases from J, the gap between germline ends came to 10 bases. In DNA, the CDR3 is TGTGCCCCTGGGGTACGCAATCAGCCCCAGCATTTT. It is translated as CAPGVRNQPQHF. The full variable domain, with the rest looked up from reference TRBV11-3 and TRBJ1-5, is EAGVVQSPRYKIIEKKQPVAFWCNPISGHNTLYWYLQNLGQGPELLIRYENEEAVDDSQLPKDRFSAERLKGVDSTLKIQPAELGDSAVYLCAPGVRNQPQHFGDGTRLSIL.

This chain links TRBV7-2 with TRBJ2-3, with a tentative D call TRBD2 (6 bases). The CDR3 has 13 amino acids. Germline CDR1 SGHTA, CDR2 FQGNSA. Trimming pared 5 bases from V and 4 bases from J, leaving 10 bases between. CDR3 protein: CASSNGGADTQYF. The CDR3 bases are TGTGCCAGCAGCAACGGAGGGGCAGATACGCAGTATTTT.

V is TRBV19 and J is TRBJ2-1; D is possibly TRBD2 (5 bases). Germline assignment: CDR1 LNHDA and CDR2 SQIVND (reference sequence). The V gene lost 5 bases and the J gene lost 15 bases, with 17 bases spanning the gap. The CDR3 runs to 12 residues. The DNA of the CDR3 is TGTGCCAGTAGTTTGGCTAGCACACGACGGTTCTTC. It codes for CASSLASTRRFF.

The chain combines TRBV10-3 with TRBJ1-2; no clear D. This CDR3 has 11 amino acids. CDR1 ENHRY and CDR2 SYGVKD come from the germline V gene. V was trimmed by 3 bases and J by 10 bases, leaving 9 bases between them. The CDR3 nucleotides are TGTGCCATCAGTGATGAGTTTTTCTACACCTTC. Its translation is CAISDEFFYTF.